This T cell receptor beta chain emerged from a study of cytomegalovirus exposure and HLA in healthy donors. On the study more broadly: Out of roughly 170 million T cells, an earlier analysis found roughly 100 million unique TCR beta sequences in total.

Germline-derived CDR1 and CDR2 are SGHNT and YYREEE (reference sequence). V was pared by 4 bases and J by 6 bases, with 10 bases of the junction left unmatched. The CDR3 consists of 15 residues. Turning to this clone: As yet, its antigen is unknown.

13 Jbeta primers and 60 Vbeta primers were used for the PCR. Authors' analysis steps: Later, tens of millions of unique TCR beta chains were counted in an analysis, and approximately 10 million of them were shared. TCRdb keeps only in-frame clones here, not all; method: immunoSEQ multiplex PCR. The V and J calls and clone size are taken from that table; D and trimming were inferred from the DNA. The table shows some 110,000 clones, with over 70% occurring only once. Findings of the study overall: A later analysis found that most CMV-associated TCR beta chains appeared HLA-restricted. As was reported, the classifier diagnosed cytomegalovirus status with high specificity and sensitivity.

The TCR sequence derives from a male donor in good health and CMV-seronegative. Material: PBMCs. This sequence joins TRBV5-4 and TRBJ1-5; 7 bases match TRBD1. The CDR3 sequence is CASSARGGGGQPQHF. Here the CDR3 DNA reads TGTGCCAGCAGCGCGAGAGGAGGGGGCGGTCAGCCCCAGCATTTT. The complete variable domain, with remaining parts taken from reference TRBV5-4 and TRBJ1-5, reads ETGVTQSPTHLIKTRGQQVTLRCSSQSGHNTVSWYQQALGQGPQFIFQYYREEENGRGNFPPRFSGLQFPNYSSELNVNALELDDSALYLCASSARGGGGQPQHFGDGTRLSIL.